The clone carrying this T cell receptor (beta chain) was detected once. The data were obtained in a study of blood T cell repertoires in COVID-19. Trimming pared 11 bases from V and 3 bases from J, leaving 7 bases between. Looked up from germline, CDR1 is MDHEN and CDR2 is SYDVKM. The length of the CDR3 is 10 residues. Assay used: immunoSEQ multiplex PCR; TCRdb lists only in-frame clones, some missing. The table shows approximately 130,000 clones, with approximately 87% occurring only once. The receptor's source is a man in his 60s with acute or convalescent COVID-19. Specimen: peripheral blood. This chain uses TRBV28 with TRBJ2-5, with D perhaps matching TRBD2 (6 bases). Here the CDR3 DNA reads TGTGCCCCGGGAGAAGAGACCCAGTACTTC. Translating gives CAPGEETQYF.